This T cell receptor beta chain derives from a study of blood T cell repertoires in COVID-19. Study summary: Donors in the United States, Italy and Spain gave samples during acute or convalescent COVID-19. Nucleic acid was either cDNA or gDNA, and it came from T cells, B-cell-depleted T cells, or PBMCs.

The germline CDR1 and CDR2 sequences are SGHAT and FQNNGV. CDR3 length: 15 amino acids. The V and J ends lost 7 bases and 3 bases respectively, with 16 bases between them. As processed by the authors: Nucleated cell counts were estimated from reference gene primer amplification. Some clones are missing from TCRdb's copy, which holds only in-frame ones; the method was immunoSEQ multiplex PCR. The V and J calls and clone size come from that table; D and trimming were worked out from the DNA. The top ten clones hold under 5.5% of a sample with around 270,000 clones, 84% of them seen once. The chain recombines TRBV11-2 with TRBJ1-5, with D unclear. Material for sequencing was peripheral blood. This sequence was found in a man aged 55-75 years with acute or convalescent COVID-19. This CDR3 reads CASTRSGGSNQPQHF. In nucleotides, the CDR3 is TGTGCCAGCACCCGTAGCGGCGGTTCCAATCAGCCCCAGCATTTT.